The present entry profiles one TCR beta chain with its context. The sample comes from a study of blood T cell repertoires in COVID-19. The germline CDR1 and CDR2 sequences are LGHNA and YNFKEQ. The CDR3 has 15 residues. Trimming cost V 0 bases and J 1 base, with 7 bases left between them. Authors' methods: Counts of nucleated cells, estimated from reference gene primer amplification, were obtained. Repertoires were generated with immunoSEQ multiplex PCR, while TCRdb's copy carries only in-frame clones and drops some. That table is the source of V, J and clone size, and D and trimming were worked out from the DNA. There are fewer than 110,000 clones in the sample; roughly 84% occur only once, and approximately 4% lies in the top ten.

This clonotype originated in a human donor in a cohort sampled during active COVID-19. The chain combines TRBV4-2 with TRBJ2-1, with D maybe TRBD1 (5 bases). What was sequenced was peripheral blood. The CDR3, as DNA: TGTGCCAGCAGCCAAGAAGGGGATTCCTACAATGAGCAGTTCTTC. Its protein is CASSQEGDSYNEQFF.